These 27 T cell receptor beta chains came from one sample sequenced in a study of a mutant IDH1 vaccine in newly diagnosed glioma (dated by TCRdb to about 2021). The receptor library was made with the immunoSEQ multiplex PCR assay. TCRdb retrieved this table from immuneACCESS and kept in-frame rearrangements only. Not all clones are present; in checked studies, unresolved V genes account for under half, and no reason is known for the remainder. Recorded for this sample are roughly 15,000 clones; roughly nine tenths of them occurred a single time. The ten largest clonotypes hold around 9% of the sample. The sample's time point, from its label and the paper: baseline, week 1 (first vaccination visit). What this sample's treatment or condition label stands for: pre-vaccination baseline after standard-of-care therapy. The material sequenced was PBMCs, taken from a glioma patient treated with radiotherapy, temozolomide or both. The receptors were sampled from a woman between 35 and 50 years old with glioma. Some clones in this sample may be carry-over from other donors' samples.

The rearrangement joins TRBV28 to TRBJ1-1; D unresolved. Trimming took off 3 bases at V and 6 bases at J, with 8 bases between the two ends. Germline V gene lookup returns CDR1 MDHEN and CDR2 SYDVKM. This CDR3 contains 12 residues. The CDR3 bases are TGTGCCAGCAGTTTCGCCTCAGCTGAAGCTTTCTTT. It encodes CASSFASAEAFF.

This chain links TRBV28 with TRBJ1-5; 7 nucleotides agree with TRBD1. J gave up 6 bases and V 7 bases, and 12 bases lay outside the gene matches. Germline loops: CDR1 MDHEN, CDR2 SYDVKM. This CDR3 is 15 amino acids long. The CDR3, as DNA: TGTGCCAGCAACCCTACGACAGGGTTGCGTCAGCCCCAGCATTTT. This translates into CASNPTTGLRQPQHF.

This chain joins TRBV5-1 and TRBJ1-1, with D uncertain. Trimming left V 5 bases short and J 8 bases short, with 16 bases between. From germline, CDR1 is SGHRS and CDR2 YFSETQ. The CDR3 contains 13 residues. CDR3 loop: CASRLLWTEEAFF. The CDR3, as DNA: TGCGCCAGCAGACTTCTGTGGACGGAGGAAGCTTTCTTT. Supplemented by reference TRBV5-1 and TRBJ1-1, the full variable domain reads KAGVTQTPRYLIKTRGQQVTLSCSPISGHRSVSWYQQTPGQGLQFLFEYFSETQRNKGNFPGRFSGRQFSNSRSEMNVSTLELGDSALYLCASRLLWTEEAFFGQGTRLTVV.

In DNA, the CDR3 is TGTGCCAGCAGCCAAGACCTTAGCTCCTACAATGAGCAGTTCTTC. Encoded protein: CASSQDLSSYNEQFF. The rearrangement links TRBV4-2 to TRBJ2-1; no definite D call. The CDR3 is 15 residues long. Between the trimmed V and J ends, which lost 0 bases and 0 bases, there was a span of 6 bases. Germline V CDR1 and CDR2: LGHNA, YNFKEQ.

V and J are TRBV5-5 and TRBJ2-1, with 11 bases identical to TRBD2. The CDR3 length is 14 residues. Losses at the gene ends were 4 bases for V and 4 bases for J; bases not matched to a gene: 1. From germline, CDR1 is SGHKS and CDR2 YYEKEE (reference sequence). DNA for the CDR3: TGTGCCAGCAGCCGGACTAGCGGGTACAATGAGCAGTTCTTC. Amino acids: CASSRTSGYNEQFF.

As to this clone: Other DNA sequences in this sample translate to the same CDR3. The gene calls are TRBV7-9 and TRBJ2-7; D gene ambiguous. V lost 2 bases and J 4 bases, leaving 3 bases between the germline ends. The germline gives CDR1 SEHNR, CDR2 FQNEAQ (reference sequence). The CDR3 runs 11 residues. The CDR3 region is CASSLLYEQYF. The DNA for the CDR3 is TGTGCCAGCAGCTTACTTTACGAGCAGTACTTC.

The V gene is TRBV4-1, the J gene TRBJ1-2; D is undetermined. The germline V gene encodes CDR1 MGHRA and CDR2 YSYEKL. V gave up 1 base and J gave up 10 bases, with 10 bases separating them. The CDR3 covers 12 residues. CDR3 sequence (DNA): TGCGCCAGCAGCCAAGGCCTCGATGCCTACACCTTC. Protein sequence: CASSQGLDAYTF.

The J gene is TRBJ2-1, the V gene TRBV2, with 11 bases aligning to TRBD2. Germline V CDR1 and CDR2: SNHLY, FYNNEI. V was clipped by 8 bases and J by 7 bases; unmatched bases: 7. This CDR3 is 14 amino acids long. In DNA form, the CDR3 reads TGTGCCAGCGGGCATACTAGCGGGAGAAATGAGCAGTTCTTC. This translates into CASGHTSGRNEQFF.

The V and J genes are TRBV15 and TRBJ1-5; D ambiguous. This CDR3 contains 15 residues. Trimming cost V 0 bases and J 5 bases, with 11 bases left between them. Germline V gives CDR1 LNHNV, CDR2 YYDKDF (reference sequence). Here the CDR3 reads CATSREGGFDQPQHF. The CDR3 DNA sequence: TGTGCCACCAGCAGAGAGGGAGGGTTCGATCAGCCCCAGCATTTT.

The J gene is TRBJ1-4, the V gene TRBV27; D possibly corresponds to TRBD1 (5 bases). With 2 bases removed from V and 7 bases from J, the gap between germline ends came to 14 bases. The CDR3 runs 15 residues. Germline V CDR1 and CDR2: MNHEY, SMNVEV (reference sequence). The CDR3, as DNA: TGTGCCAGCAGTTTAGGGGGGGGAGGAGGTGAAAAACTGTTTTTT. This translates into CASSLGGGGGEKLFF. Supplemented by reference TRBV27 and TRBJ1-4, the full variable domain reads EAQVTQNPRYLITVTGKKLTVTCSQNMNHEYMSWYRQDPGLGLRQIYYSMNVEVTDKGDVPEGYKVSRKEKRNFPLILESPSPNQTSLYFCASSLGGGGGEKLFFGSGTQLSVL.

The V and J genes are TRBV27 and TRBJ2-1, with TRBD2 identical over 8 bases. V lost 5 bases, J lost 4 bases, and 1 base stayed unmatched. CDR3 length: 13 residues. Germline V gene data show CDR1 as MNHEY and CDR2 as SMNVEV (reference sequence). CDR3 region: CASSRGGYNEQFF. In DNA, the CDR3 is TGTGCCAGCAGTCGGGGGGGTTACAATGAGCAGTTCTTC.

This chain connects TRBV27 to TRBJ1-6, with 7 bases aligning to TRBD1. Germline CDR1 and CDR2: MNHEY and SMNVEV (reference sequence). The CDR3 is 14 amino acids. Trimming cost V 6 bases and J 7 bases; bases outside gene matches: 6. DNA of the CDR3: TGTGCCAGCAGGCCACAGGGGTCCAATTCACCCCTCCACTTT. Its translation is CASRPQGSNSPLHF.

This chain uses TRBV10-3 with TRBJ1-6; weak D call: TRBD1 (6 bases). Germline assignment: CDR1 ENHRY and CDR2 SYGVKD. V was clipped by 2 bases and J by 6 bases, with 11 bases between them. This CDR3 region has 15 residues. The CDR3 is CAISEVVRGNSPLHF. DNA for the CDR3: TGTGCCATCAGTGAGGTAGTCAGGGGTAATTCACCCCTCCACTTT.

The chain combines TRBV7-9 with TRBJ1-3; no clear D gene. Germline V gene lookup returns CDR1 SEHNR and CDR2 FQNEAQ (reference sequence). This CDR3 contains 14 residues. V lost 4 bases and J lost 2, with 9 bases in between. The CDR3 bases are TGTGCCAGCAGCTCCGGCTGGGCTGGAAACACCATATATTTT. Its protein product is CASSSGWAGNTIYF.

The chain links TRBV5-1 to TRBJ1-2, with 9 bases fitting TRBD1. The V segment lost 4 bases and the J segment 3 bases; nucleotides outside the gene matches: 10. This CDR3 is 16 amino acids long. CDR1 SGHRS and CDR2 YFSETQ come from the germline V gene. The chain's CDR3 is CASSPGRTGEDYGYTF. CDR3 in DNA: TGCGCCAGCAGCCCGGGCCGGACAGGGGAGGACTATGGCTACACCTTC.

The chain carries TRBV5-6 and TRBJ1-1, with D perhaps matching TRBD1 (6 bases). CDR1 and CDR2 (germline): SGHDT, YYEEEE. With 0 bases removed from V and 0 bases from J, the gap between germline ends came to 12 bases. This CDR3 comprises 16 residues. The CDR3 sequence: CASSLGTELMNTEAFF. The CDR3, as DNA: TGTGCCAGCAGCTTGGGGACAGAACTAATGAACACTGAAGCTTTCTTT. The full variable domain, in which reference TRBV5-6 and TRBJ1-1 provide the parts outside the CDR3, is DAGVTQSPTHLIKTRGQQVTLRCSPKSGHDTVSWYQQALGQGPQFIFQYYEEEERQRGNFPDRFSGHQFPNYSSELNVNALLLGDSALYLCASSLGTELMNTEAFFGQGTRLTVV.

The chain joins TRBV6-6 to TRBJ1-1; weak D call: TRBD1 (5 bases). This CDR3 comprises 16 residues. Trimming removed 8 bases from V and 1 base from J, with 20 bases in between. CDR1 and CDR2 (germline): MNHNY, SVGAGI (reference sequence). CDR3 DNA sequence: TGTGCCAGCCTCTTCCGAGATGGGGCCACGAACACTGAAGCTTTCTTT. Its protein product is CASLFRDGATNTEAFF.

The chain joins TRBV30 to TRBJ1-1, with 9 bases identical to TRBD1. From germline, CDR1 is GTSNPN and CDR2 SVGIG (reference sequence). The CDR3 sequence is 14 residues long. V shed 1 base and J 6 bases; nucleotides not matched to a gene: 6. Here the CDR3 reads CAWSDLGQGAEAFF. The CDR3 nucleotides read TGTGCCTGGAGTGACTTGGGACAGGGCGCTGAAGCTTTCTTT.

The V call is TRBV5-1, the J call TRBJ1-1, with D uncertain. V was cut by 1 base and J by 1 base, with 5 bases left in between. Germline V CDR1 and CDR2: SGHRS, YFSETQ. The CDR3 covers 13 residues. The CDR3 coding sequence is TGCGCCAGCAGCTTGAGCCCGAACACTGAAGCTTTCTTT. This translates into CASSLSPNTEAFF. The full variable domain, completed using reference TRBV5-1 and TRBJ1-1, is KAGVTQTPRYLIKTRGQQVTLSCSPISGHRSVSWYQQTPGQGLQFLFEYFSETQRNKGNFPGRFSGRQFSNSRSEMNVSTLELGDSALYLCASSLSPNTEAFFGQGTRLTVV.

This sequence joins TRBV13 and TRBJ2-1; 7 bases map to TRBD2. V gave up 8 bases and J gave up 4 bases; unmatched junction bases: 5. The CDR3 extends over 13 amino acids. Germline loops: CDR1 PRHDT, CDR2 FYEKMQ (reference sequence). This CDR3 reads CASRDYSYNEQFF. The CDR3 region has the DNA TGTGCCAGCCGGGACTACTCGTACAATGAGCAGTTCTTC.

The genes are TRBV28 and TRBJ1-3, with unresolved D. The CDR3 is 13 residues long. CDR1 is MDHEN and CDR2 is SYDVKM in the germline V gene. V was pared by 8 bases and J by 4 bases, with 12 bases between. The CDR3: CASLRDGGNTIYF. The CDR3, as DNA: TGTGCCAGCCTCCGGGATGGAGGAAACACCATATATTTT.

The chain joins TRBV18 to TRBJ1-1, with TRBD1 as a possible D gene (6 bases). This CDR3 is 16 amino acids long. The V and J ends lost 0 bases and 0 bases respectively, with 11 bases between them. Germline-derived CDR1 and CDR2 are KGHSH and LQKENI. This CDR3 is CASSPPTQGMNTEAFF. As DNA, the CDR3 is TGTGCCAGCTCACCACCGACGCAGGGGATGAACACTGAAGCTTTCTTT.

V gene TRBV20-1 combines with J gene TRBJ1-1; D is unclear. Germline V gene data show CDR1 as DFQATT and CDR2 as SNEGSKA (reference sequence). The length of the CDR3 is 11 residues. In nucleotides, the CDR3 is TGCATTACCCTATGGGACACTGAAGCTTTCTTT. This encodes CITLWDTEAFF.

The chain combines TRBV6-5 with TRBJ1-1; D gene uncertain. Per germline, CDR1 MNHEY and CDR2 SVGAGI. The V end was cut by 0 bases, the J end by 5 bases, with 7 bases between. The CDR3 covers 13 residues. In DNA, the CDR3 is TGTGCCAGCAGTTACTCTTGGGATACTGAAGCTTTCTTT. Protein sequence: CASSYSWDTEAFF.

This clone has only one observation. The chain uses TRBV4-1 and TRBJ2-1; D remains unclear. Trimming removed 4 bases from V and 5 bases from J, with 9 bases in between. The germline gives CDR1 MGHRA, CDR2 YSYEKL. The CDR3 runs to 13 residues. CDR3 in amino acids: CASSPNRDNEQFF. In DNA, the CDR3 is TGCGCCAGCAGCCCCAACAGAGACAATGAGCAGTTCTTC.

The V call is TRBV7-8, the J call TRBJ2-7; D ambiguous. Per germline, CDR1 SGHVS and CDR2 FQNEAQ. The CDR3 loop spans 13 amino acids. Trimming shortened V by 5 bases and J by 4 bases, and 12 bases separated the two germline ends. The CDR3 is CASSPPHLYEQYF. CDR3 sequence (DNA): TGTGCCAGCAGCCCTCCGCATCTGTACGAGCAGTACTTC.

V usage is TRBV5-1 and J usage is TRBJ1-6; D is perhaps TRBD1 (5 bases). The CDR3 runs 17 residues. Trimming pared 3 bases from V and 7 bases from J, leaving 20 bases between. Germline lookup yields CDR1 SGHRS and CDR2 YFSETQ. CDR3 DNA: TGCGCCAGCAGCTCCACGACAGAGCCGACGCGCAATTCACCCCTCCACTTT. It is translated as CASSSTTEPTRNSPLHF.